These T cell receptor beta chains were read from a single sample in a study of blood T cells in healthy people across ages. MiXCR, applied by TCRdb to the 5' RACE reads, yields one record per CDR3 protein. Of roughly 900,000 distinct CDR3 sequences listed, under 50% are singletons. The sample taken for sequencing was blood. These receptors were collected from a man between 25 and 39 years old in good health. Each CDR3 is given with its conserved first and last residue. A D gene is named only where the DNA matches it firmly. Not every row has a clone size; where given, it reads once, few, many or a size class.

V,J,size,D,DNA,CDR3
TRBV5-5,TRBJ1-2,-,TRBD1,TGTGCCAGCAGCTCTCAGGCCGGGACAGGGTTTGGCTACACCTTC,CASSSQAGTGFGYTF
TRBV3-1,TRBJ1-2,many,TRBD1,TGTGCCAGCAGCCAGACCGGGACAGGGAAAGGTTATGGCTACACCTTC,CASSQTGTGKGYGYTF
TRBV7-2,TRBJ2-1,-,-,TGTGCCAGCAGCTTCCGGGACATTTACAATGAGCAGTTCTTC,CASSFRDIYNEQFF
TRBV3-1,TRBJ2-3,-,-,TGTGCCAGCAGCTTATACAGGACCGAACGCACAGATACGCAGTATTTT,CASSLYRTERTDTQYF
TRBV5-1,TRBJ2-5,-,-,TGCGCCAGCAGCCTTGGCTTCATTCAAGAGACCCAGTACTTC,CASSLGFIQETQYF
TRBV4-1,TRBJ2-1,-,TRBD2,TGCGCCAGCAGCCAAGGACTACTAGCGGGGGGGACGGGGAATGAGCAGTTCTTC,CASSQGLLAGGTGNEQFF
TRBV6-2/TRBV6-3,TRBJ2-1,-,TRBD2,TGTGCCGTACTAGCGGGGGACTCCTACAATGAGCAGTTCTTC,CAVLAGDSYNEQFF
TRBV11-2,TRBJ2-2,-,-,TGTGCCAGCAGCTTAGGGGGATGGGAGAACACCGGGGAGCTGTTTTTT,CASSLGGWENTGELFF
TRBV20-1,TRBJ2-3,-,TRBD2,TGCAGTGCCGTTCCAGCGCGGGGGGTAGATACGCAGTATTTT,CSAVPARGVDTQYF
TRBV20-1,TRBJ1-6,-,-,TGCAGTGCTAGAGTTAGCAGGGGCGTGAATTCACCCCTCCACTTT,CSARVSRGVNSPLHF
TRBV21-1,TRBJ2-3,many,-,TGTGCCAGCCTGTCTTTACGCACAGATACGCAGTATTTT,CASLSLRTDTQYF
TRBV27,TRBJ1-6,-,-,TGTGCCAGCAAAATTGGCAGCAATTCACCCCTCCACTTT,CASKIGSNSPLHF
TRBV7-3,TRBJ2-3,few,TRBD2,TGTGCCAGCAGCCCGGGACTAGCTGGGGCCACAGATACGCAGTATTTT,CASSPGLAGATDTQYF
TRBV4-3,TRBJ1-2,few,-,TGCGCCAGCAGCCCCCGAGGGGGAAACTATGGCTACACCTTC,CASSPRGGNYGYTF
TRBV20-1,TRBJ2-1,few,TRBD2,TGCAGTAGCAACCCTAGCGGGGGGTACAATGAGCAGTTCTTC,CSSNPSGGYNEQFF
TRBV4-1,TRBJ2-1,-,TRBD2,TGCGCCAGCAGCCCCGGGGGGACGGATTACAATGAGCAGTTCTTC,CASSPGGTDYNEQFF
TRBV10-3,TRBJ2-2,few,TRBD1,TGTGCCATTGCCCGGGACAGGGACACCGGGGAGCTGTTTTTT,CAIARDRDTGELFF
TRBV2,TRBJ2-1,few,TRBD1,TGTGCCAGCAGAACGGGACAGGAATACAATGAGCAGTTCTTC,CASRTGQEYNEQFF
TRBV20-1,TRBJ2-3,-,TRBD2,TGCAGTGCGGATCGGACTAGTGAGACGCAGTATTTT,CSADRTSETQYF
TRBV3-1,TRBJ2-3,-,TRBD2,TGTGCCAGCAGCCTACGGAAACTAGCGCGGAATACGCAGTATTTT,CASSLRKLARNTQYF
TRBV12-3/TRBV12-4,TRBJ1-3,-,-,TGTGCCAGCAGTTTTGGCGGTTCCTCTGGAAACACCATATATTTT,CASSFGGSSGNTIYF
TRBV7-8,TRBJ2-3,-,TRBD2,TGTGCCAGCAGCTTAGGGGGACTAGCGGGACGCACAGATACGCAGTATTTT,CASSLGGLAGRTDTQYF
TRBV18,TRBJ1-2,-,-,TGTGCCAGCTCACCAGCCAGTAACTATGGCTACACCTTC,CASSPASNYGYTF
TRBV10-3,TRBJ2-1,-,-,TGTGCCATCAGTGAGTTGGAGCCCTCCTACAATGAGCAGTTCTTC,CAISELEPSYNEQFF
TRBV3-1,TRBJ2-1,-,-,TGTGCCAGCAGCCGTGCGGGGATCGAGGAAGAGTTCTTC,CASSRAGIEEEFF
TRBV9,TRBJ2-3,-,TRBD2,TGTGCCAGCAGCGTAGAGCTGGAGGGGAGGGCAGATACGCAGTATTTT,CASSVELEGRADTQYF
TRBV5-1,TRBJ1-1,-,-,TGCGCCAGCAGCCCTGAGGGACATGGGGCTTTCTTT,CASSPEGHGAFF
TRBV6-1,TRBJ1-6,-,-,TGTGCCAGCAGTGAAACCCTCGGACCGGGTTCACCCCTCCACTTT,CASSETLGPGSPLHF
TRBV12-3/TRBV12-4,TRBJ1-1,-,-,TGTGCCAGCACCATGAGCGGGACACCCCAAGAAGCTTTCTTT,CASTMSGTPQEAFF
TRBV6-5,TRBJ2-7,few,-,TGTGCCAGCAGCCTCGACAGGCGCCAGCAGTACTTC,CASSLDRRQQYF
TRBV6-2/TRBV6-3,TRBJ2-1,-,-,TGTGCCAGCAGTTACCGTCGACAAGCCCCCTCCAATGAGCAGTTCTTC,CASSYRRQAPSNEQFF
TRBV12-3/TRBV12-4,TRBJ1-5,-,-,TGTGCCAGCAGTTTTGGAGGACGGAGCCCCCAGCATTTT,CASSFGGRSPQHF
TRBV20-1,TRBJ2-7,many,TRBD1,TGCAGTGCGCCGAGACAGGGTGGGATACGCGAGCAGTACTTC,CSAPRQGGIREQYF
TRBV6-6,TRBJ2-7,-,TRBD1,TGTGCCAGCACCGACGCGGACAGGGGGCGCGAGCAGTACTTC,CASTDADRGREQYF
TRBV9,TRBJ1-3,-,-,TGTGCCAGCAGCGTAGACAGCTTCTCTGGAAACACCATATATTTT,CASSVDSFSGNTIYF
TRBV24-1,TRBJ2-1,-,TRBD2,TGTGCCACCAGTGACCCTAGCGGGAGTGATGAGCAGTTCTTC,CATSDPSGSDEQFF
TRBV20-1,TRBJ2-1,-,TRBD2,TGCAGTGCTAGAAGGCTAGCGGGGGCCCCCTACAATGAGCAGTTCTTC,CSARRLAGAPYNEQFF
TRBV25-1,TRBJ2-1,-,TRBD2,TGTGCCAGCAGTGAACTTAGCGGGGGGTACAATGAGCAGTTCTTC,CASSELSGGYNEQFF
TRBV5-1,TRBJ2-7,-,TRBD2,TGCGCCAGCAGCCAAACTAGCGGGGTTTACAATGAGCAGTACTTC,CASSQTSGVYNEQYF
TRBV6-5,TRBJ2-5,few,-,TGTGCCAGCAGTTACTCGAACTCCGGGGACGGGATCCAAGAGACCCAGTACTTC,CASSYSNSGDGIQETQYF
TRBV29-1,TRBJ1-2,-,-,TGCAGCGTGGACGACTTACTCCGAGCTAACTATGGCTACACCTTC,CSVDDLLRANYGYTF
TRBV18,TRBJ1-2,-,TRBD1,TGTGCCAGCTCACCTATAAGTACAGGGGGCGAAGGCTACACCTTC,CASSPISTGGEGYTF
TRBV28,TRBJ1-2,few,-,TGTGCCAGCACTACGGGAGGCTATGGCTACACCTTC,CASTTGGYGYTF
TRBV7-9,TRBJ2-1,few,-,TGTGCCAGCAGCTCTGGTGATAGCGCCTGGGGTGAGCAGTTCTTC,CASSSGDSAWGEQFF
TRBV20-1,TRBJ2-1,-,TRBD2,TGCAGTGCTTCCCGGCCGCGGGGGTTTGAGACCCAGTTCTTC,CSASRPRGFETQFF
TRBV2,TRBJ1-1,-,TRBD1,TGTGCCAGCAGGGGACAGGGAAGGGCTGAAGCTTTCTTT,CASRGQGRAEAFF
TRBV7-2,TRBJ2-3,few,TRBD2,TGTGCCAGCAGCCCGCCGGGACTAGCTAAAGATACGCAGTATTTT,CASSPPGLAKDTQYF
TRBV29-1,TRBJ2-1,-,TRBD1,TGCAGTACATCCGGGACAGGGGGCCCCAATGAGCAGTTCTTC,CSTSGTGGPNEQFF
TRBV25-1,TRBJ1-4,-,-,TGTGCCAGCAGTGAATTCGGCAGGACTAATGAAAAACTGTTTTTT,CASSEFGRTNEKLFF
TRBV2,TRBJ2-1,few,-,TGTGCCAGCACCCTAGACAGTTCGGGGGAGCAGTTCTTC,CASTLDSSGEQFF
TRBV28,TRBJ1-2,-,TRBD1,TGTGCCAGCAGTCCGGACAGGGGGCAACGTGGCTACACCTTC,CASSPDRGQRGYTF
TRBV4-2,TRBJ2-5,-,-,TGTGCCAGCAGCCAAGCAGGGTCAGGCCAAGAGACCCAGTACTTC,CASSQAGSGQETQYF
TRBV7-3,TRBJ1-2,-,TRBD1,TGTGCCAGCAGCTTAAGACCAACGACAGGGGGCGCATCCTATGGCTACACCTTC,CASSLRPTTGGASYGYTF